The 16 T cell receptor beta chains below were found in one sample sequenced in a study of blood T cell repertoires in COVID-19. TCRdb's copy holds only in-frame clones and misses some; the assay was immunoSEQ multiplex PCR. The profile covers about 300,000 clones, with 65% to 90% appearing a single time and about 4% taken by the ten largest. The specimen was PBMCs or T cells enriched from blood (not recorded which). These receptors all stem from a man aged 30-40 years who had recovered from COVID-19.

The CDR3 nucleotides read TGTGCCTGGAGGCCGGCAGGTTGGGGCTACACCTTC. Its translation: CAWRPAGWGYTF. The gene calls are TRBV30 and TRBJ1-2, with no clear D. Germline CDR1 is GTSNPN and CDR2 is SVGIG (reference sequence). The CDR3 length is 12 residues. V lost 3 bases, J lost 8 bases, and 13 bases lay in between.

The chain joins TRBV30 to TRBJ2-3; 7 nucleotides match TRBD1. With 5 bases clipped from V and 2 bases from J, the junction kept 7 bases outside the gene matches. Germline V gene data show CDR1 as GTSNPN and CDR2 as SVGIG (reference sequence). This CDR3 has 14 amino acids. The CDR3 nucleotides read TGTGCCTGGTACCACAGGGGCCACACAGATACGCAGTATTTT. This codes for CAWYHRGHTDTQYF.

The chain employs TRBV19 and TRBJ2-7, with a weak D call TRBD1 (7 bases). Per germline, CDR1 LNHDA and CDR2 SQIVND (reference sequence). The CDR3 runs to 14 residues. V shed 1 base and J shed 3 bases, with 10 bases lying between them. CDR3 bases: TGTGCCAGTAGTATAGGGGGGGACAGCTACGAGCAGTACTTC. Amino acid sequence: CASSIGGDSYEQYF. Variable domain in full (rest from reference TRBV19 and TRBJ2-7): DGGITQSPKYLFRKEGQNVTLSCEQNLNHDAMYWYRQDPGQGLRLIYYSQIVNDFQKGDIAEGYSVSREKKESFPLTVTSAQKNPTAFYLCASSIGGDSYEQYFGPGTRLTVT.

The chain employs TRBV5-1 and TRBJ2-1, with a possible D match to TRBD2 (6 bases). In germline, CDR1 is SGHRS, CDR2 YFSETQ. The CDR3 length is 17 residues. The V gene lost 1 base and the J gene lost 0 bases, with 14 bases spanning the gap. The CDR3 loop is CASSLIAARLSYNEQFF. The CDR3 DNA reads as TGCGCCAGCAGCTTGATAGCGGCTAGGCTCTCCTACAATGAGCAGTTCTTC.

The chain is built from TRBV7-9 and TRBJ1-4, with 11 bases fitting TRBD1. CDR3 length: 18 amino acids. Trimming took 3 bases from V and 4 from J; bases not matched to a gene: 10. Germline loops: CDR1 SEHNR, CDR2 FQNEAQ (reference sequence). The chain's CDR3 is CASSLAAGQGVLNEKLFF. Written as DNA, the CDR3 is TGTGCCAGCAGCTTGGCCGCGGGACAGGGGGTACTTAATGAAAAACTGTTTTTT.

This sequence joins TRBV11-2 and TRBJ2-6, with D hard to call. The CDR3 is 16 amino acids. The germline V gene encodes CDR1 SGHAT and CDR2 FQNNGV. V was shortened by 5 bases and J by 2 bases, with 13 bases between the two germline ends. The CDR3 protein is CASSTRSSAGANVLTF. CDR3 DNA sequence: TGTGCCAGCAGCACACGCTCCAGTGCTGGGGCCAACGTCCTGACTTTC.

V gene TRBV30 combines with J gene TRBJ1-2; D not certain. Germline V gene data show CDR1 as GTSNPN and CDR2 as SVGIG (reference sequence). V was shortened by 3 bases and J by 8 bases, with 19 bases between the two germline ends. The CDR3 sequence is 14 residues long. CDR3 nucleotide sequence: TGTGCCTGGAGGAGGACTCAGAGGAGATGGGGCTACACCTTC. Protein: CAWRRTQRRWGYTF.

This clone showed up just once. The CDR3 sequence: CASRNDIVETQYF. The CDR3 nucleotides are TGTGCCAGCCGAAACGACATTGTAGAGACCCAGTACTTC. The chain recombines TRBV7-8 with TRBJ2-5; no definite D call. The CDR3 has 13 amino acids. CDR1 and CDR2 from the germline V gene are SGHVS and FQNEAQ. V was cut by 8 bases and J by 4 bases, with 14 bases left in between.

This clone was seen only once. CDR3 nucleotide sequence: TGTGCCAGCAGATATACCAGGGGTCTCACGCCCCCCTACGAGCAGTACTTC. Translation gives CASRYTRGLTPPYEQYF. The rearrangement links TRBV2 to TRBJ2-7, with D perhaps matching TRBD1 (6 bases). The CDR3 length is 17 residues. Per the germline V gene, CDR1 is SNHLY and CDR2 is FYNNEI. V dropped 6 bases and J dropped 2 bases, with 23 bases sitting between them.

This chain links TRBV5-5 with TRBJ2-1, with 9 nucleotides matching TRBD2. The V segment lost 4 bases and the J segment 9 bases; nucleotides outside the gene matches: 8. Germline CDR1 reads SGHKS; CDR2 reads YYEKEE (reference sequence). The CDR3 extends over 14 amino acids. The CDR3 here is CASSPVAGAGEQFF. The CDR3 DNA follows: TGTGCCAGCAGCCCCGTAGCGGGGGCGGGTGAGCAGTTCTTC.

The rearrangement uses TRBV4-1 and TRBJ1-4, with D unresolved. CDR3 length equals 13 residues. Germline CDR1 reads MGHRA; CDR2 reads YSYEKL. V was pared by 0 bases and J by 8 bases, with 7 bases between. The CDR3 DNA reads as TGCGCCAGCAGCCAAGACGCGGGAGAAAAACTGTTTTTT. Protein sequence: CASSQDAGEKLFF.

V is TRBV30 and J is TRBJ1-5; 11 nucleotides align to TRBD1. Losses at the gene ends were 5 bases for V and 0 bases for J; bases not matched to a gene: 6. This CDR3 region has 16 residues. From germline, CDR1 is GTSNPN and CDR2 SVGIG (reference sequence). CDR3 loop: CAWGDRGAYSNQPQHF. CDR3 DNA: TGTGCCTGGGGGGACAGGGGGGCTTATAGCAATCAGCCCCAGCATTTT.

The chain uses TRBV10-3 and TRBJ2-1; 8 nucleotides line up with TRBD1. The CDR3 sequence is 15 residues long. The germline CDR1 and CDR2 sequences are ENHRY and SYGVKD. J gave up 8 bases and V 3 bases, and 9 bases lay outside the gene matches. CDR3 amino acids: CAISDGNRGVDEQFF. CDR3 DNA: TGTGCCATCAGTGACGGAAACAGGGGGGTGGATGAGCAGTTCTTC.

The chain employs TRBV21-1 and TRBJ2-7; the D call TRBD2 from the table was never checked on the DNA. TRBV21-1 is classified as a pseudogene. The CDR3 is 17 residues long. The CDR3 DNA is TGTGCCAGCAGCAAAGGTTCTCCTCTAGCGGGAGGCGACGAGCAGTACTTC. This codes for CASSKGSPLAGGDEQYF.

This clone was counted a single time. This chain joins TRBV27 and TRBJ2-5, with D perhaps matching TRBD1 (6 bases). The CDR3 is 13 amino acids. Between the trimmed V and J ends, which lost 5 bases and 5 bases, there was a span of 12 bases. The germline V gene encodes CDR1 MNHEY and CDR2 SMNVEV (reference sequence). The CDR3 loop reads CASSPRRGETQYF. CDR3 coding DNA: TGTGCCAGCAGTCCGCGTAGGGGGGAGACCCAGTACTTC.

The rearrangement links TRBV18 to TRBJ2-1; a possible D gene is TRBD2 (7 bases). Germline V gives CDR1 KGHSH, CDR2 LQKENI. CDR3 length: 15 residues. V lost 6 bases to trimming and J lost 10 bases, with 22 bases between them. Here the CDR3 reads CASSSGGARDLEQFF. CDR3 bases: TGTGCCAGCTCGTCTGGGGGGGCCCGAGATTTGGAGCAGTTCTTC.